Given below is one T cell receptor beta chain in context. The data derive from a study of blood T cell repertoires in COVID-19. Study information: Samples of COVID-19 (acute and convalescent) were obtained from the United States, Italy and Spain.

The V and J ends lost 6 bases and 8 bases, in that order; junction bases with no gene match: 10. The CDR3 is 15 residues long. Germline CDR1 is SGHRS and CDR2 is YFSETQ. In the source study's methods: Reference gene primer amplification in the assay estimated nucleated cell counts. The protocol was immunoSEQ multiplex PCR, while the TCRdb copy is restricted to in-frame clones and leaves out a portion. The D gene and trimming were derived from the DNA, and the V and J assignments and clone size from that table. This table has 200,000 to 250,000 clones, more than 75% appearing once. The specimen was peripheral blood. The clonotype comes from a man between 60 and 75 years old who had recovered from COVID-19. This chain links TRBV5-1 with TRBJ1-4, with 10 bases fitting TRBD1. CDR3 region: CASTSSGQGWEKLFF. Written as DNA, the CDR3 is TGCGCCAGCACCTCCTCGGGACAGGGGTGGGAAAAACTGTTTTTT.